The rows below give T cell receptor beta chains drawn from one sample of a study of blood T cell repertoires in COVID-19. Data came from immunoSEQ multiplex PCR; TCRdb stores just in-frame clones and leaves some out. The sample includes about 100,000 clones, about 90% of them seen just once. The sample comprised peripheral blood. These receptors came from a man in his thirties or forties in a cohort sampled during active COVID-19. The CDR3 runs from the conserved cysteine through the conserved F or W. Each record gives: V gene, J gene, CDR3 protein.

V: TRBV5-6; J: TRBJ1-6; CDR3: CASSGDRGFGPLHF
V: TRBV2; J: TRBJ1-1; CDR3: CASSGSDIPRRNTEAFF
V: TRBV9; J: TRBJ2-3; CDR3: CASSVDVQGPTDTQYF
V: TRBV7-3; J: TRBJ2-5; CDR3: CASSLSPLTSGKETQYF
V: TRBV7-9; J: TRBJ1-2; CDR3: CASSYGQSYGYTF
V: TRBV3-1/TRBV3-2; J: TRBJ1-2; CDR3: CASSQVGQHYGYTF
V: TRBV30; J: TRBJ2-7; CDR3: CAWSPIYEQYF
V: TRBV12-1; J: TRBJ2-7; CDR3: CASSTAGEPYYEQYF
V: TRBV10-1; J: TRBJ1-5; CDR3: CASMKAGTTHQPQHF
V: TRBV5-1; J: TRBJ1-6; CDR3: CASSLGNPGQGNSPLHF
V: TRBV4-1; J: TRBJ1-5; CDR3: CASSQWSGESQPQHF
V: TRBV4-3; J: TRBJ1-2; CDR3: CASSQDPGTLYGYTF
V: TRBV19; J: TRBJ2-7; CDR3: CASSIGDRGNEQYF
V: TRBV29-1; J: TRBJ2-3; CDR3: CSVRGANTDTQYF
V: TRBV6-6; J: TRBJ2-1; CDR3: CASSYSNARGGNEQFF
V: TRBV7-2; J: TRBJ2-7; CDR3: CASSFSAGGAYEQYF
V: TRBV6-2/TRBV6-3; J: TRBJ1-5; CDR3: CASSPGQGPNQPQHF
V: TRBV12-3/TRBV12-4; J: TRBJ1-2; CDR3: CASRLGQGSGYTF
V: TRBV19; J: TRBJ2-6; CDR3: CASAIQGAGANVLTF
V: TRBV27; J: TRBJ2-7; CDR3: CASSFSGGAEFLEQYF
V: TRBV7-2; J: TRBJ2-7; CDR3: CASSPGQGMEQYF
V: TRBV7-9; J: TRBJ1-2; CDR3: CASSPSDRGGGYTF
V: TRBV5-1; J: TRBJ1-4; CDR3: CASSGTGGSNEKLFF
V: TRBV6-5; J: TRBJ2-7; CDR3: CASYGTARNEQYF
V: TRBV9; J: TRBJ2-1; CDR3: CASSVAGGKVDEQFF
V: TRBV27; J: TRBJ2-2; CDR3: CASSLYRASGYTGELFF
V: TRBV5-5; J: TRBJ1-5; CDR3: CASSVSSGNNQPQHF
V: TRBV6-5; J: TRBJ1-1; CDR3: CASRDRGVPTSFF
V: TRBV2; J: TRBJ2-1; CDR3: CASSETGDYNEQFF
V: TRBV6-5; J: TRBJ2-5; CDR3: CASTSAPDRGETQYF
V: TRBV5-4; J: TRBJ1-2; CDR3: CASSGGQATVYGYTF
V: TRBV5-1; J: TRBJ2-4; CDR3: CASSSGTSESSYF
V: TRBV12-5; J: TRBJ2-5; CDR3: CASGSGVQETQYF
V: TRBV7-3; J: TRBJ1-2; CDR3: CASSAQPGENYGYTF
V: TRBV4-1; J: TRBJ2-1; CDR3: CASSQGLLAGAHNEQFF
V: TRBV7-5; J: TRBJ2-3; CDR3: CVRSLPGVPAHHTQYF
V: TRBV5-4; J: TRBJ2-1; CDR3: CASSSPGGNEQFF
V: TRBV7-2; J: TRBJ1-2; CDR3: CASSLGADGGYTF
V: TRBV5-6; J: TRBJ1-2; CDR3: CASSSTGGYTF
V: TRBV9; J: TRBJ1-3; CDR3: CASSTGGAAPNTIYF
V: TRBV5-6; J: TRBJ2-5; CDR3: CASSFAGQQETQYF
V: TRBV5-4; J: TRBJ1-2; CDR3: CASSLDRGTGRYGYTF
V: TRBV24-1; J: TRBJ2-7; CDR3: CATSDLRQGVSYEQYF
V: TRBV3-1/TRBV3-2; J: TRBJ2-7; CDR3: CASRPGQGIYEQYF
V: TRBV10-3; J: TRBJ1-2; CDR3: CATHDRVSGYTF
V: TRBV1; J: TRBJ2-5; CDR3: CTSSQERAPAGDYQETQYF
V: TRBV27; J: TRBJ2-5; CDR3: CASSAYQGVETQYF
V: TRBV7-6; J: TRBJ2-1; CDR3: CASSELTGFNEQFF
V: TRBV5-5; J: TRBJ1-1; CDR3: CASSLGDTEAFF
V: TRBV7-2; J: TRBJ2-3; CDR3: CASSPSGVTDTQYF
V: TRBV12-5; J: TRBJ1-2; CDR3: CASGLADRVDGYTF
V: TRBV5-1; J: TRBJ1-2; CDR3: CASSPDRVNGYTF
V: TRBV28; J: TRBJ1-5; CDR3: CASSGGPGPSQPQHF
V: TRBV27; J: TRBJ2-4; CDR3: CASSQLAGVTKNIQYF
V: TRBV3-1/TRBV3-2; J: TRBJ1-5; CDR3: CASSQLGWGRINQPQHF
V: TRBV28; J: TRBJ2-2; CDR3: CASSLGKGVRTGELFF
V: TRBV14; J: TRBJ2-5; CDR3: CASSQGSRETQYF